The rows below give T cell receptor beta chains drawn from one sample of a study of blood T cell repertoires in COVID-19. Assay used: immunoSEQ multiplex PCR; TCRdb lists only in-frame clones, some missing. Of about 160,000 clones listed, over 60% are singletons. The sequenced sample consisted of peripheral blood. These receptors originate from a man between 60 and 70 years old with acute or convalescent COVID-19. The CDR3 runs from the conserved cysteine through the conserved F or W. The order of the fields is J gene, D gene, V gene, clone size, CDR3 protein, CDR3 DNA. D genes are given only for firm matches. Clone size, where shown, is once, few, many, or a class for clones that have expanded.

j_call: TRBJ1-1; d_call: .; v_call: TRBV9; clone_size: .; cdr3_aa: CASSVAADSGNTEAFF; cdr3_nt: TGTGCCAGCAGCGTAGCGGCGGACTCGGGAAACACTGAAGCTTTCTTT
j_call: TRBJ1-6; d_call: .; v_call: TRBV2; clone_size: .; cdr3_aa: CASTPAGNNSPLHF; cdr3_nt: TGTGCCAGCACCCCCGCAGGGAATAATTCACCCCTCCACTTT
j_call: TRBJ1-2; d_call: .; v_call: TRBV5-1; clone_size: .; cdr3_aa: CASSHIPRGPVKGYTF; cdr3_nt: TGCGCCAGCAGCCATATTCCCAGGGGCCCCGTCAAGGGCTACACCTTC
j_call: TRBJ2-1; d_call: TRBD2; v_call: TRBV19; clone_size: .; cdr3_aa: CASSPRSGGAVNEQFF; cdr3_nt: TGTGCCAGTAGTCCCCGTAGCGGGGGGGCGGTAAATGAGCAGTTCTTC
j_call: TRBJ1-1; d_call: .; v_call: TRBV19; clone_size: .; cdr3_aa: CASTTNWAGLSTEAFF; cdr3_nt: TGTGCCAGTACTACAAATTGGGCAGGGCTGTCGACTGAAGCTTTCTTT
j_call: TRBJ1-1; d_call: .; v_call: TRBV3-1/TRBV3-2; clone_size: .; cdr3_aa: CASSPDGGGGTEAFF; cdr3_nt: TGTGCCAGCAGCCCCGATGGGGGAGGTGGCACTGAAGCTTTCTTT
j_call: TRBJ1-6; d_call: TRBD1; v_call: TRBV2; clone_size: .; cdr3_aa: CASSERQGNNSPLHF; cdr3_nt: TGTGCCAGCAGTGAAAGACAGGGAAATAATTCACCCCTCCACTTT
j_call: TRBJ2-1; d_call: TRBD2; v_call: TRBV7-3; clone_size: .; cdr3_aa: CASRSLAGGRNEQFF; cdr3_nt: TGTGCCAGCAGGTCCCTAGCGGGGGGGCGCAATGAGCAGTTCTTC
j_call: TRBJ1-5; d_call: .; v_call: TRBV6-5; clone_size: .; cdr3_aa: CASSYSAGSNQPQHF; cdr3_nt: TGTGCCAGCAGTTACTCGGCGGGAAGCAATCAGCCCCAGCATTTT
j_call: TRBJ2-1; d_call: TRBD2; v_call: TRBV15; clone_size: .; cdr3_aa: CATSRGGLAAYNEQFF; cdr3_nt: TGTGCCACCAGCAGGGGGGGACTAGCGGCGTACAATGAGCAGTTCTTC
j_call: TRBJ2-7; d_call: .; v_call: TRBV21-1; clone_size: many; cdr3_aa: CASTNYTGGSTCYEQYF; cdr3_nt: TGTGCCAGCACCAATTATACAGGGGGCTCTACTTGCTACGAGCAGTACTTC
j_call: TRBJ2-3; d_call: TRBD2; v_call: TRBV9; clone_size: few; cdr3_aa: CASSGGGLARADTQYF; cdr3_nt: TGTGCCAGCAGCGGGGGGGGACTAGCGAGGGCAGATACGCAGTATTTT
j_call: TRBJ2-7; d_call: TRBD1; v_call: TRBV7-9; clone_size: .; cdr3_aa: CASSKGGTGAYEQYF; cdr3_nt: TGTGCCAGCAGCAAAGGGGGGACAGGGGCCTACGAGCAGTACTTC
j_call: TRBJ2-1; d_call: .; v_call: TRBV6-5; clone_size: .; cdr3_aa: CASSYDINYNEQFF; cdr3_nt: TGTGCCAGCAGTTACGACATAAACTACAATGAGCAGTTCTTC
j_call: TRBJ1-2; d_call: .; v_call: TRBV5-5; clone_size: .; cdr3_aa: CASSSLGPRGSSNYGYTF; cdr3_nt: TGTGCCAGCAGCTCCCTTGGTCCGAGGGGGAGCTCTAACTATGGCTACACCTTC
j_call: TRBJ1-2; d_call: .; v_call: TRBV11-2; clone_size: .; cdr3_aa: CASSLGTAYGYTF; cdr3_nt: TGTGCCAGCAGCTTAGGGACAGCCTATGGCTACACCTTC
j_call: TRBJ2-2; d_call: .; v_call: TRBV5-4; clone_size: .; cdr3_aa: CATQHDRGDNTGELFF; cdr3_nt: TGTGCCACCCAGCACGATCGCGGGGACAACACCGGGGAGCTGTTTTTT
j_call: TRBJ1-2; d_call: TRBD1; v_call: TRBV7-3; clone_size: .; cdr3_aa: CASSPTDRVEGYTF; cdr3_nt: TGTGCCAGCAGCCCCACCGACAGGGTGGAAGGCTACACCTTC
j_call: TRBJ2-2; d_call: TRBD1; v_call: TRBV5-1; clone_size: .; cdr3_aa: CASSWDSTGELFF; cdr3_nt: TGCGCCAGCAGCTGGGACAGCACCGGGGAGCTGTTTTTT
j_call: TRBJ2-3; d_call: TRBD2; v_call: TRBV29-1; clone_size: .; cdr3_aa: CSVSLLAGGTDTQYF; cdr3_nt: TGCAGCGTTTCGTTACTAGCGGGGGGCACAGATACGCAGTATTTT
j_call: TRBJ1-2; d_call: .; v_call: TRBV3-1/TRBV3-2; clone_size: .; cdr3_aa: CASSQVWDNAGYTF; cdr3_nt: TGTGCCAGCAGCCAAGTTTGGGACAATGCTGGCTACACCTTC
j_call: TRBJ2-1; d_call: .; v_call: TRBV5-6; clone_size: once; cdr3_aa: CASSFTGSSEQFF; cdr3_nt: TGTGCCAGCAGCTTCACAGGGTCCAGTGAGCAGTTCTTC
j_call: TRBJ2-5; d_call: .; v_call: TRBV7-2; clone_size: once; cdr3_aa: CASSSLAPQETQYF; cdr3_nt: TGTGCCAGCAGCTCTCTAGCGCCCCAAGAGACCCAGTACTTC
j_call: TRBJ1-1; d_call: TRBD1; v_call: TRBV4-1; clone_size: few; cdr3_aa: CASSQRDRGYMNTEAFF; cdr3_nt: TGCGCCAGCAGCCAAAGGGACAGGGGGTACATGAACACTGAAGCTTTCTTT
j_call: TRBJ2-4; d_call: TRBD1; v_call: TRBV10-1; clone_size: once; cdr3_aa: CASSRGQGNIQYF; cdr3_nt: TGCGCCAGCAGCCGCGGACAGGGTAACATTCAGTACTTC
j_call: TRBJ1-2; d_call: .; v_call: TRBV9; clone_size: .; cdr3_aa: CASSVDGGRADYGYTF; cdr3_nt: TGTGCCAGCAGCGTAGATGGTGGCAGGGCTGACTATGGCTACACCTTC
j_call: TRBJ2-1; d_call: .; v_call: TRBV11-2; clone_size: once; cdr3_aa: CASSQGEATNQFF; cdr3_nt: TGTGCCAGCAGCCAGGGGGAGGCGACAAATCAGTTCTTC
j_call: TRBJ2-5; d_call: .; v_call: TRBV6-2/TRBV6-3; clone_size: .; cdr3_aa: CASSYGVETQYF; cdr3_nt: TGTGCCAGCAGTTACGGAGTCGAGACCCAGTACTTC
j_call: TRBJ2-1; d_call: .; v_call: TRBV2; clone_size: once; cdr3_aa: CASRVSRPANEQFF; cdr3_nt: TGTGCCAGCAGAGTCAGCAGGCCGGCCAATGAGCAGTTCTTC
j_call: TRBJ1-2; d_call: TRBD1; v_call: TRBV3-1/TRBV3-2; clone_size: .; cdr3_aa: CASSQSLGSIPGQIDYGYTF; cdr3_nt: TGTGCCAGCAGCCAATCTCTCGGTTCTATTCCGGGACAGATTGACTATGGCTACACCTTC
j_call: TRBJ2-3; d_call: TRBD1; v_call: TRBV20-1; clone_size: .; cdr3_aa: CSASRGQSTDTQYF; cdr3_nt: TGCAGTGCTAGTAGGGGACAGAGCACAGATACGCAGTATTTT
j_call: TRBJ2-2; d_call: TRBD1; v_call: TRBV18; clone_size: .; cdr3_aa: CASSQRDRPDTGELFF; cdr3_nt: TGTGCCAGCTCACAACGGGACAGGCCAGACACCGGGGAGCTGTTTTTT
j_call: TRBJ2-5; d_call: .; v_call: TRBV4-1; clone_size: .; cdr3_aa: CASSPSGLKQTQYF; cdr3_nt: TGCGCCAGCAGCCCCTCGGGACTGAAACAGACCCAGTACTTC
j_call: TRBJ2-3; d_call: TRBD1; v_call: TRBV7-2; clone_size: .; cdr3_aa: CASSRRGQGATDTQYF; cdr3_nt: TGTGCCAGCAGCCGCCGCGGACAGGGGGCAACAGATACGCAGTATTTT
j_call: TRBJ1-1; d_call: .; v_call: TRBV20-1; clone_size: .; cdr3_aa: CSARRQTEAFF; cdr3_nt: TGCAGTGCTAGGAGACAGACCGAAGCTTTCTTT
j_call: TRBJ1-1; d_call: TRBD1; v_call: TRBV29-1; clone_size: once; cdr3_aa: CSVDGQGAGTEAFF; cdr3_nt: TGCAGCGTTGACGGACAGGGGGCGGGGACTGAAGCTTTCTTT
j_call: TRBJ1-6; d_call: .; v_call: TRBV12-3/TRBV12-4; clone_size: .; cdr3_aa: CATRQANSPLHF; cdr3_nt: TGTGCCACGCGACAGGCCAATTCACCCCTCCACTTT
j_call: TRBJ1-5; d_call: .; v_call: TRBV4-3; clone_size: .; cdr3_aa: CASSQGDYSNQPQHF; cdr3_nt: TGCGCCAGCAGCCAAGGAGATTATAGCAATCAGCCCCAGCATTTT
j_call: TRBJ1-4; d_call: .; v_call: TRBV6-5; clone_size: .; cdr3_aa: CASVVGGTNEKLFF; cdr3_nt: TGTGCCAGCGTGGTTGGGGGCACTAATGAAAAACTGTTTTTT